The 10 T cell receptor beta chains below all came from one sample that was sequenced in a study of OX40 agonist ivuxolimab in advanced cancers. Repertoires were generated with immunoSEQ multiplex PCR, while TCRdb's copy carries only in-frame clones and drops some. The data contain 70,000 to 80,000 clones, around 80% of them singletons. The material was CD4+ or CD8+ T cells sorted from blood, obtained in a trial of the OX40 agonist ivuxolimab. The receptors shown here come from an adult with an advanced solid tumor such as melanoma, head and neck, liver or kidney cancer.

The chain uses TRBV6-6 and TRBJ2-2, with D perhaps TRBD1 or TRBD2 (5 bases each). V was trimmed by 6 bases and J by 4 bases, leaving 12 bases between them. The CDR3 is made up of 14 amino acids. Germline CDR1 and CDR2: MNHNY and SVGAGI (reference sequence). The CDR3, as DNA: TGTGCCAGCAGGATGGGACCGCGCACCGGGGAGCTGTTTTTT. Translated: CASRMGPRTGELFF.

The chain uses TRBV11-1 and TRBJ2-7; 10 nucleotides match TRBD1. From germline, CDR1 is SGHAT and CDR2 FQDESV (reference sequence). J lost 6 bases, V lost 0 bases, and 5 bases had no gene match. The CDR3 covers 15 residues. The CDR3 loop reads CASSLAGTGEFEQYF. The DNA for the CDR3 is TGTGCCAGCAGCTTAGCCGGGACAGGGGAGTTCGAGCAGTACTTC.

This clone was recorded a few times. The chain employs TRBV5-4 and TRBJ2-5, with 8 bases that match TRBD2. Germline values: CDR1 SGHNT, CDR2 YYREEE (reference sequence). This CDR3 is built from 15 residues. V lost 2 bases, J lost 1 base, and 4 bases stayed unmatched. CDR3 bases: TGTGCCAGCAGCTTAAGCGGGAGCCCCCAAGAGACCCAGTACTTC. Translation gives CASSLSGSPQETQYF.

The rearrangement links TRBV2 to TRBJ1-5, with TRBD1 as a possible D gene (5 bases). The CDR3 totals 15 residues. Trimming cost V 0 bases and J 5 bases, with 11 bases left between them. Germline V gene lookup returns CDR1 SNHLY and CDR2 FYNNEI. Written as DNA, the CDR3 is TGTGCCAGCAGTGAAGCGCAGGCAGGGTATCAGCCCCAGCATTTT. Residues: CASSEAQAGYQPQHF. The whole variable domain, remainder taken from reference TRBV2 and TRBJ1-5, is EPEVTQTPSHQVTQMGQEVILRCVPISNHLYFYWYRQILGQKVEFLVSFYNNEISEKSEIFDDQFSVERPDGSNFTLKIRSTKLEDSAMYFCASSEAQAGYQPQHFGDGTRLSIL.

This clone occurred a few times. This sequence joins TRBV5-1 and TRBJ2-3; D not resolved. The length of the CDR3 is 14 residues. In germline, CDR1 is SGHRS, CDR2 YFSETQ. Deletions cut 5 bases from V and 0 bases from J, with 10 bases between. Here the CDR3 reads CASSKTPSTDTQYF. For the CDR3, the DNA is TGCGCCAGCAGTAAGACTCCTAGCACAGATACGCAGTATTTT.

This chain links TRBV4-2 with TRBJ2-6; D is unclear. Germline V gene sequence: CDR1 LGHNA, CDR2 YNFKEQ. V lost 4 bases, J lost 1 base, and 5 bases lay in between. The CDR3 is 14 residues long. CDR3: CASSLQSGANVLTF. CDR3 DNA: TGTGCCAGCAGCCTCCAATCTGGGGCCAACGTCCTGACTTTC.

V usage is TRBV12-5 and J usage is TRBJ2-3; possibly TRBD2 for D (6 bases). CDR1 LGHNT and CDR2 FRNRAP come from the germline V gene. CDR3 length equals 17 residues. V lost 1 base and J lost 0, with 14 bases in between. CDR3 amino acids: CASGLGSGSTSTDTQYF. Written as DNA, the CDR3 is TGTGCTAGTGGTTTGGGCTCCGGGAGCACTAGCACAGATACGCAGTATTTT.

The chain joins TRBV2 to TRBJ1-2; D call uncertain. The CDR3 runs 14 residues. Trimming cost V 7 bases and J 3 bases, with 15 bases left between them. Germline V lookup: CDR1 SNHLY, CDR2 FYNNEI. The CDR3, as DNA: TGTGCCAGCAAGGAAGCAGCAGTAGACTATGGCTACACCTTC. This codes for CASKEAAVDYGYTF.

The CDR3, as DNA: TGCGCCAGCAGCTTAGGGGGTCTGATAGATACGCAGTATTTT. Translating gives CASSLGGLIDTQYF. The chain joins TRBV5-1 to TRBJ2-3; maybe TRBD1 (6 bases). The CDR3 contains 14 residues. Trimming removed 2 bases from V and 5 bases from J, with 12 bases in between. Per germline, CDR1 SGHRS and CDR2 YFSETQ.

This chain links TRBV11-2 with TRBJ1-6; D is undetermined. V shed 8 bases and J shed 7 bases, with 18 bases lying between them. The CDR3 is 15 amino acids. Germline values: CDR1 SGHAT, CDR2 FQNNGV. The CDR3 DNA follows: TGTGCCAGCCGAGCGACTGGGGTGGGGAATTCACCCCTCCACTTT. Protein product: CASRATGVGNSPLHF.